Listed below are T cell receptor beta chains from one sample, sequenced in a study of OX40 agonist ivuxolimab in advanced cancers. The repertoire was sequenced with immunoSEQ multiplex PCR; TCRdb's copy has only in-frame clones and lacks some. This table holds 31,000 or so clones, about 88% found once. Specimen: CD4+ or CD8+ T cells sorted from blood, collected in a trial of the OX40 agonist ivuxolimab. These receptors all come from an adult with an advanced solid tumor such as melanoma, head and neck, liver or kidney cancer. CDR3s include the opening cysteine and the closing phenylalanine or tryptophan. The D gene is left open where the match is weak. The listing skips clone size in some rows; elsewhere it reads once, few, many or a size class.

CDR3 protein: CSAALNTQYF
CDR3 DNA: TGCAGTGCCGCCCTAAATACGCAGTATTTT
V gene: TRBV20-1
J gene: TRBJ2-3
clone size: .
D gene: .

CDR3 protein: CASTTGWDGYTF
CDR3 DNA: TGTGCCAGTACTACGGGGTGGGATGGCTACACCTTC
V gene: TRBV19
J gene: TRBJ1-2
clone size: few
D gene: .

CDR3 protein: CAISERPERQPQHF
CDR3 DNA: TGTGCCATCAGTGAGCGACCGGAACGTCAGCCCCAGCATTTT
V gene: TRBV10-3
J gene: TRBJ1-5
clone size: .
D gene: .

CDR3 protein: CASSPLRTVYQETQYF
CDR3 DNA: TGTGCCAGCAGTCCCCTCCGGACAGTGTACCAAGAGACCCAGTACTTC
V gene: TRBV27
J gene: TRBJ2-5
clone size: .
D gene: .

CDR3 protein: CASSIVVGNTEAFF
CDR3 DNA: TGTGCCAGTAGTATTGTGGTCGGGAACACTGAAGCTTTCTTT
V gene: TRBV19
J gene: TRBJ1-1
clone size: .
D gene: .

CDR3 protein: CARWVPSGSGTDTQYF
CDR3 DNA: TGTGCCAGATGGGTCCCTAGCGGGAGTGGCACAGATACGCAGTATTTT
V gene: TRBV19
J gene: TRBJ2-3
clone size: .
D gene: TRBD2

CDR3 protein: CATSRDLGSDGYTF
CDR3 DNA: TGTGCCACCAGCAGAGACCTAGGGAGTGATGGCTACACCTTC
V gene: TRBV15
J gene: TRBJ1-2
clone size: .
D gene: .

CDR3 protein: CASSQTENTEAFF
CDR3 DNA: TGCGCCAGCAGTCAGACAGAGAACACTGAAGCTTTCTTT
V gene: TRBV10-2
J gene: TRBJ1-1
clone size: .
D gene: .

CDR3 protein: CASSYSRQGNGYTF
CDR3 DNA: TGTGCCAGCAGTTACTCGAGACAGGGTAATGGCTACACCTTC
V gene: TRBV6-6
J gene: TRBJ1-2
clone size: many
D gene: TRBD1

CDR3 protein: CASSLTASNTEAFF
CDR3 DNA: TGTGCCAGCAGCTTGACAGCCTCGAACACTGAAGCTTTCTTT
V gene: TRBV7-9
J gene: TRBJ1-1
clone size: .
D gene: .

CDR3 protein: CASSARGLNEKLFF
CDR3 DNA: TGTGCCAGCAGTGCCAGGGGGTTAAATGAAAAACTGTTTTTT
V gene: TRBV25-1
J gene: TRBJ1-4
clone size: once
D gene: TRBD1

CDR3 protein: CASSVGNYGYTF
CDR3 DNA: TGTGCCAGCAGCGTAGGAAACTATGGCTACACCTTC
V gene: TRBV9
J gene: TRBJ1-2
clone size: .
D gene: .

CDR3 protein: CASSPLAGHEAQYF
CDR3 DNA: TGTGCCAGCAGCCCACTTGCCGGACACGAGGCCCAGTACTTC
V gene: TRBV7-9
J gene: TRBJ2-5
clone size: .
D gene: .

CDR3 protein: CASSQETGGPYNEQFF
CDR3 DNA: TGCGCCAGCAGCCAAGAAACGGGAGGGCCTTACAATGAGCAGTTCTTC
V gene: TRBV4-1
J gene: TRBJ2-1
clone size: .
D gene: TRBD2

CDR3 protein: CASSPRRAGTEAFF
CDR3 DNA: TGTGCCAGCTCACCACGTCGGGCGGGCACTGAAGCTTTCTTT
V gene: TRBV18
J gene: TRBJ1-1
clone size: .
D gene: .

CDR3 protein: CATSRDLGSREQYF
CDR3 DNA: TGTGCCACCAGCAGAGATCTGGGTTCCCGCGAGCAGTACTTC
V gene: TRBV15
J gene: TRBJ2-7
clone size: .
D gene: .

CDR3 protein: CASNKMLTYEQYF
CDR3 DNA: TGTGCCAGCAATAAGATGCTGACCTACGAGCAGTACTTC
V gene: TRBV28
J gene: TRBJ2-7
clone size: once
D gene: .

CDR3 protein: CASRDRAYNEQFF
CDR3 DNA: TGTGCCAGCCGGGACAGGGCCTACAATGAGCAGTTCTTC
V gene: TRBV27
J gene: TRBJ2-1
clone size: .
D gene: TRBD1

CDR3 protein: CSVESAREGETQYF
CDR3 DNA: TGCAGCGTTGAATCGGCCAGGGAGGGAGAGACCCAGTACTTC
V gene: TRBV29-1
J gene: TRBJ2-5
clone size: .
D gene: TRBD2

CDR3 protein: CASSFSAGGWYEQYF
CDR3 DNA: TGTGCCAGCAGTTTTTCCGCAGGGGGCTGGTACGAGCAGTACTTC
V gene: TRBV27
J gene: TRBJ2-7
clone size: once
D gene: TRBD1

CDR3 protein: CASSVEGASTEAFF
CDR3 DNA: TGTGCCAGCAGTGTTGAGGGGGCGAGCACTGAAGCTTTCTTT
V gene: TRBV2
J gene: TRBJ1-1
clone size: .
D gene: TRBD1

CDR3 protein: CASSPGLGNTEAFF
CDR3 DNA: TGTGCCAGCAGCCCGGGACTGGGGAACACTGAAGCTTTCTTT
V gene: TRBV7-8
J gene: TRBJ1-1
clone size: .
D gene: .

CDR3 protein: CASSGARFNEQYF
CDR3 DNA: TGTGCCAGCAGCGGGGCCAGGTTCAACGAGCAGTACTTC
V gene: TRBV4-2
J gene: TRBJ2-7
clone size: .
D gene: .

CDR3 protein: CASSYRFTDTQYF
CDR3 DNA: TGTGCCAGCAGTTACAGGTTCACAGATACGCAGTATTTT
V gene: TRBV11-1
J gene: TRBJ2-3
clone size: .
D gene: .

CDR3 protein: CASSYRGTSPEAFF
CDR3 DNA: TGTGCCAGCAGTTACAGGGGTACCAGCCCTGAAGCTTTCTTT
V gene: TRBV28
J gene: TRBJ1-1
clone size: .
D gene: TRBD1

CDR3 protein: CASLPLKRAYSYNEQFF
CDR3 DNA: TGTGCCAGTCTCCCCCTAAAGCGGGCGTACTCCTACAATGAGCAGTTCTTC
V gene: TRBV28
J gene: TRBJ2-1
clone size: .
D gene: .

CDR3 protein: CASSPAGTPNIQYF
CDR3 DNA: TGCGCCAGCAGCCCCGCCGGGACACCAAACATTCAGTACTTC
V gene: TRBV5-1
J gene: TRBJ2-4
clone size: .
D gene: .

CDR3 protein: CASSQTGSWAPDTQYF
CDR3 DNA: TGTGCCAGCAGCCAAACCGGGAGTTGGGCACCAGATACGCAGTATTTT
V gene: TRBV7-3
J gene: TRBJ2-3
clone size: .
D gene: .

CDR3 protein: CARRDGSYEQYF
CDR3 DNA: TGTGCCAGAAGGGACGGATCCTACGAGCAGTACTTC
V gene: TRBV5-3
J gene: TRBJ2-7
clone size: .
D gene: .

CDR3 protein: CSARADREQYF
CDR3 DNA: TGCAGTGCTAGGGCTGACCGCGAGCAGTACTTC
V gene: TRBV20-1
J gene: TRBJ2-7
clone size: .
D gene: .

CDR3 protein: CASSLEGGPYNEQFF
CDR3 DNA: TGTGCCAGCAGCTTAGAGGGGGGTCCCTACAATGAGCAGTTCTTC
V gene: TRBV7-3
J gene: TRBJ2-1
clone size: .
D gene: .

CDR3 protein: CASSEGYEQYF
CDR3 DNA: TGTGCCAGCTCCGAGGGCTACGAGCAGTACTTC
V gene: TRBV27
J gene: TRBJ2-7
clone size: .
D gene: .

CDR3 protein: CASSEGTAYEQYF
CDR3 DNA: TGTGCCAGCAGCGAAGGGACAGCCTACGAGCAGTACTTC
V gene: TRBV5-6
J gene: TRBJ2-7
clone size: .
D gene: TRBD1

CDR3 protein: CSVESGTGSRGEQYF
CDR3 DNA: TGCAGCGTAGAATCCGGGACAGGGTCTCGGGGCGAGCAGTACTTC
V gene: TRBV29-1
J gene: TRBJ2-7
clone size: .
D gene: TRBD1

CDR3 protein: CASSLRRGGGDEKLFF
CDR3 DNA: TGTGCCAGCAGTTTACGGAGGGGCGGGGGCGATGAAAAACTGTTTTTT
V gene: TRBV27
J gene: TRBJ1-4
clone size: .
D gene: .

CDR3 protein: CASRDINRGQETQYF
CDR3 DNA: TGCGCCAGCAGAGATATTAACAGGGGACAAGAGACCCAGTACTTC
V gene: TRBV10-2
J gene: TRBJ2-5
clone size: .
D gene: TRBD1

CDR3 protein: CASSFVWLGKETQYF
CDR3 DNA: TGTGCCAGCAGCTTCGTGTGGTTAGGAAAAGAGACCCAGTACTTC
V gene: TRBV5-6
J gene: TRBJ2-5
clone size: .
D gene: .

CDR3 protein: CASSPLTSGTYNEQFF
CDR3 DNA: TGTGCCAGTAGTCCCCTCACTAGCGGGACCTACAATGAGCAGTTCTTC
V gene: TRBV19
J gene: TRBJ2-1
clone size: few
D gene: TRBD2

CDR3 protein: CATSGGGSSNEQFF
CDR3 DNA: TGCGCCACCTCGGGGGGAGGAAGCTCCAATGAGCAGTTCTTC
V gene: TRBV4-1
J gene: TRBJ2-1
clone size: .
D gene: TRBD2